What follows are 17 T cell receptor beta chains derived from one specimen sequenced in a study of T cells after yellow fever vaccination. TCRdb re-analysed the 5' RACE reads in MiXCR, keeping a single row per CDR3 protein. The sample includes approximately 580,000 distinct CDR3 sequences, roughly a sixth of them seen just once. The input for sequencing was PBMCs, taken 5 days after the first yellow fever vaccination. All receptors derive from a man aged 18-30 years who received the YFV17D yellow fever vaccine.

V and J are TRBV4-1 and TRBJ2-7; D may be TRBD2 (5 bases). V shed 1 base and J shed 3 bases, with 16 bases lying between them. Per the germline V gene, CDR1 is MGHRA and CDR2 is YSYEKL. The CDR3 has 16 amino acids. The CDR3 sequence: CASSQGAGPANYEQYV. CDR3 bases: TGCGCCAGCAGCCAAGGGGCGGGTCCTGCCAACTACGAGCAGTACGTC.

This clonotype came up a few times. CDR3 protein: CASSQELNLRGYLAKNIQYF. CDR3 bases: TGCGCCAGCAGCCAAGAACTTAATCTTAGGGGATACCTAGCCAAAAACATTCAGTACTTC. The chain links TRBV4-1 to TRBJ2-4; a weak D match, TRBD1 (5 bases). The CDR3 consists of 20 residues. Per the germline V gene, CDR1 is MGHRA and CDR2 is YSYEKL. Trimming left V 0 bases short and J 0 bases short, with 21 bases between.

This chain links TRBV15 with TRBJ1-2; D gene uncertain. The V end was cut by 4 bases, the J end by 2 bases, with 5 bases between. The CDR3 contains 12 residues. CDR1 and CDR2 from the germline V gene are LNHNV and YYDKDF (reference sequence). CDR3 sequence: CATSTSNYGYTF. CDR3 nucleotides: TGTGCCACCAGCACCAGCAACTATGGCTACACCTTC.

This clonotype was detected only a few times. V gene TRBV29-1 combines with J gene TRBJ2-1, with a possible D match to TRBD2 (5 bases). The CDR3 is made up of 14 amino acids. Trimming took 3 bases from V and 3 from J, leaving 12 bases between them. CDR1 and CDR2 (germline): SQVTM, ANQGSEA. The DNA of the CDR3 is TGCAGCGTTGACGTCCCTAGCTTCTACAATGAGCAGTTCTTC. Translating gives CSVDVPSFYNEQFF.

This chain connects TRBV9 to TRBJ2-5; TRBD1 or TRBD2 may be the D gene (5 bases each). Trimming pared 0 bases from V and 1 base from J, leaving 7 bases between. CDR3 length: 14 residues. Germline assignment: CDR1 SGDLS and CDR2 YYNGEE. The CDR3 region is CASSVGGVQETQYF. The CDR3 DNA sequence: TGTGCCAGCAGCGTAGGAGGGGTCCAAGAGACCCAGTACTTC. The variable domain in full, with the rest retrieved from reference TRBV9 and TRBJ2-5, is DSGVTQTPKHLITATGQRVTLRCSPRSGDLSVYWYQQSLDQGLQFLIQYYNGEERAKGNILERFSAQQFPDLHSELNLSSLELGDSALYFCASSVGGVQETQYFGPGTRLLVL.

This clonotype was observed a few times. The chain recombines TRBV4-2 with TRBJ2-5; 7 bases are shared with TRBD2. CDR3 length equals 16 residues. Germline V gene lookup returns CDR1 LGHNA and CDR2 YNFKEQ. J was trimmed by 2 bases and V by 0 bases; bases with no gene match: 6. CDR3 sequence reads: CASSQDLWGGQETQYF. CDR3 coding DNA: TGTGCCAGCAGCCAAGATCTCTGGGGGGGGCAAGAGACCCAGTACTTC.

This clonotype was detected only a few times. The V and J genes are TRBV7-2 and TRBJ1-2; D gene unclear. V lost 5 bases to trimming and J lost 4 bases, with 11 bases between them. The CDR3 runs 13 residues. Germline CDR1 is SGHTA and CDR2 is FQGNSA. CDR3: CASSREVPYGYTF. The CDR3 DNA reads TGTGCCAGCAGCCGGGAGGTCCCCTATGGCTACACCTTC.

This clonotype was counted many times. The chain is built from TRBV14 and TRBJ1-5; D call uncertain. Trimming cost V 0 bases and J 0 bases, with 0 bases left between them. The germline gives CDR1 SGHDN, CDR2 FVKESK. CDR3 length: 13 amino acids. CDR3 loop: CASSQDSNQPQHF. The CDR3 coding sequence is TGTGCCAGCAGCCAAGATAGCAATCAGCCCCAGCATTTT.

The chain couples TRBV20-1 to TRBJ2-1; 8 positions match TRBD2. The CDR3 has 17 amino acids. CDR1 is DFQATT and CDR2 is SNEGSKA in the germline V gene (reference sequence). Trimming at V came to 1 base and at J to 0 bases, leaving 8 bases not matched to a gene. CDR3 loop: CSARVAGGLTSYNEQFF. The CDR3 DNA reads as TGCAGTGCTAGAGTTGCGGGGGGTCTCACCTCCTACAATGAGCAGTTCTTC.

This clonotype appeared many times. J is TRBJ2-5 and V is TRBV7-2, with a tentative D call TRBD2 (6 bases). The CDR3 is made up of 16 amino acids. The ends were cut back, 1 base at V and 1 base at J, with 13 bases in the middle. CDR1 and CDR2 from the germline V gene are SGHTA and FQGNSA. The CDR3 loop is CASSLVAGNAQETQYF. CDR3 nucleotides: TGTGCCAGCAGCTTAGTGGCGGGGAACGCCCAAGAGACCCAGTACTTC.

This clonotype was counted only a few times. The chain recombines TRBV7-2 with TRBJ2-1; 10 bases agree with TRBD2. Trimming at V came to 6 bases and at J to 2 bases, leaving 4 bases not matched to a gene. The CDR3 runs to 15 residues. Germline V gene data show CDR1 as SGHTA and CDR2 as FQGNSA. The CDR3 protein is CASSPSGGTYNEQFF. The CDR3 DNA reads TGTGCCAGCAGTCCTAGCGGGGGAACCTACAATGAGCAGTTCTTC.

This clonotype was seen a few times. The rearrangement links TRBV4-3 to TRBJ2-2; 13 nucleotides match TRBD2. The V segment lost 2 bases and the J segment 1 base; nucleotides outside the gene matches: 7. Germline V lookup: CDR1 LGHNA, CDR2 YSLEER. CDR3 size: 19 residues. The CDR3 loop reads CASSQRGLAGEVNTGELFF. The CDR3 DNA follows: TGCGCCAGCAGCCAAAGAGGACTAGCGGGGGAAGTGAACACCGGGGAGCTGTTTTTT.

V usage is TRBV14 and J usage is TRBJ2-7; a possible D gene is TRBD1 (6 bases). The length of the CDR3 is 14 residues. Germline CDR1 is SGHDN and CDR2 is FVKESK. With 2 bases removed from V and 10 bases from J, the gap between germline ends came to 18 bases. In nucleotides, the CDR3 is TGTGCCAGCAGCCAACCGGGGACACACCCGGGACAGTACTTC. This translates into CASSQPGTHPGQYF.

There are a few counts of this clonotype. V is TRBV12-3 or TRBV12-4 and J is TRBJ2-7; 10 positions match TRBD2. The CDR3 sequence is 13 residues long. Trimming at V came to 6 bases and at J to 2 bases, leaving 1 base not matched to a gene. For the CDR3, the DNA is TGTGCCAGCAGCCTAGCGGGGGCCTACGAGCAGTACGTC. Its protein is CASSLAGAYEQYV.

Only one count was recorded for this clonotype. The rearrangement joins TRBV5-1 to TRBJ1-5; D is unclear. V lost 0 bases to trimming and J lost 6 bases, with 10 bases between them. This CDR3 region has 14 residues. The germline V gene has CDR1 SGHRS and CDR2 YFSETQ. The CDR3 DNA reads as TGCGCCAGCAGCTTGGAGTCCAATGCTCAGCCCCAGCATTTT. It specifies CASSLESNAQPQHF. Drawing the rest from reference TRBV5-1 and TRBJ1-5, the complete variable domain is KAGVTQTPRYLIKTRGQQVTLSCSPISGHRSVSWYQQTPGQGLQFLFEYFSETQRNKGNFPGRFSGRQFSNSRSEMNVSTLELGDSALYLCASSLESNAQPQHFGDGTRLSIL.

This clonotype has at least ten counts. At one boundary the junction diverges from the germline segment, which might be a read error. This chain connects TRBV7-7 to TRBJ2-1, with D perhaps TRBD1 (6 bases). This CDR3 has 13 amino acids. Germline V gene data show CDR1 as SSHAT and CDR2 as FNYEAQ (reference sequence). The CDR3 DNA sequence: TGTGCTAGCAGCAGGGGACAAAACAATGAGCAGTTCTTC. Translating gives CASSRGQNNEQFF. The complete variable domain, with remaining parts taken from reference TRBV7-7 and TRBJ2-1, reads GAGVSQSPRYKVTKRGQDVTLRCDPISSHATLYWYQQALGQGPEFLTYFNYEAQPDKSGLPSDRFSAERPEGSISTLTIQRTEQRDSAMYRCASSRGQNNEQFFGPGTRLTVL.

This clonotype has just a few counts. V is TRBV6-6 and J is TRBJ1-1; D is uncertain. The germline V gene encodes CDR1 MNHNY and CDR2 SVGAGI (reference sequence). The CDR3 runs 11 residues. V was clipped by 8 bases and J by 6 bases, with 10 bases between them. CDR3: CASGGLAEAFF. The DNA of the CDR3 is TGTGCCAGCGGAGGGCTCGCTGAAGCTTTCTTT.